Given below is one T cell receptor (beta chain) in context. Its antigen is currently unknown. V dropped 3 bases and J dropped 2 bases, with 15 bases sitting between them. Looked up from germline, CDR1 is SGHRS and CDR2 is YFSETQ. The CDR3 runs 15 residues. This sample was included in a study of response to subunit inactivated influenza vaccine. Overall study results and limits: There was a suggestion from the authors that each seasonal influenza vaccination recruits few new T cells.

TCRdb recomputed calls from the RT-PCR reads with MiXCR, one row per CDR3 protein. The sample shows approximately 480,000 distinct CDR3 sequences, 10% to 11% of them seen only once. The input for sequencing was PBMCs from blood, taken about 6 weeks after vaccination. The rearrangement links TRBV5-1 to TRBJ2-7; tentatively, D is TRBD1 (6 bases). The TCR sequence derives from a man in his forties or fifties who received an inactivated influenza vaccine. The CDR3 sequence is CASSSGTPTTYEQYF. CDR3 DNA sequence: TGCGCCAGCAGCTCCGGGACACCCACTACCTACGAGCAGTACTTC.